The 5 T cell receptor beta chains below all came from one sample that was sequenced in a study of tumor-infiltrating lymphocytes in primary liver carcinoma. Unsorted whole blood supplied the blood RNA, and germline DNA was isolated too. TCR beta cDNA was reverse-transcribed from roughly 520 ng of total RNA. The reaction used a constant-region primer and ProtoScript II reverse transcriptase. ARM-PCR was slightly modified, and three nested multiplex PCR rounds with it gave rise to the TCR beta libraries. Forward primers for TRBV1-TRBV30 and a C-beta reverse primer served the first two PCR rounds, at around 9 cycles each. Each CDR3 protein is one row after TCRdb ran MiXCR on the multiplex PCR reads. The table has some 180,000 distinct CDR3 sequences, 50% to 75% seen once; the top ten hold approximately 67%. Sequenced material: peripheral blood. All receptors derive from a man in his forties or fifties with primary liver carcinoma and hepatitis B virus infection.

This clonotype has only a few counts. A much larger clone lies a single base off, so this may be a read error. CDR3 region: CASSLGVHEQFF. CDR3 nucleotides: TGTGCCAGCAGCTTGGGGGTACATGAGCAGTTCTTC. The chain carries TRBV11-2 and TRBJ2-1, with D perhaps given as TRBD1 or TRBD2 (5 bases each). Germline V CDR1 and CDR2: SGHAT, FQNNGV. Trimming pared 3 bases from V and 8 bases from J, leaving 8 bases between. The CDR3 is 12 residues long.

This clonotype was seen once. The junction does not match germline at one end; this may be a read error. The chain has TRBV11-2 and TRBJ2-1; 7 positions match TRBD2. CDR1 SGHAT and CDR2 FQNNGV come from the germline V gene. This CDR3 is built from 15 residues. The CDR3 here is CASSPGFSGHSLGSF. The DNA for the CDR3 is TGTGCCAGTAGCCCTGGTTTTAGCGGGCATTCACTGGGGTCCTTC.

The chain is built from TRBV30 and TRBJ2-1; 7 nucleotides match TRBD2. CDR1 and CDR2 (germline): GTSNPN, SVGIG (reference sequence). J was trimmed by 3 bases and V by 7 bases; bases with no gene match: 9. The CDR3 is made up of 14 amino acids. The DNA of the CDR3 is TGTGCCTTGGATGGTAGCGGGCACTACAATGAGCAGTTCTTC. Its translation is CALDGSGHYNEQFF.

On this clonotype: This could be a read error, since a much larger clone is one nucleotide away. The rearrangement links TRBV12-3 or TRBV12-4 to TRBJ2-3; D call uncertain. The CDR3 covers 13 residues. Deletions cut 10 bases from V and 4 bases from J, with 15 bases between. The CDR3 DNA sequence: TGTGCCAACAAGGTGGTTGGCGCAGATACGCAGTATTTT. Translated: CANKVVGADTQYF.

This clonotype was counted between two and nine times. This may be a read error, as it is one base from a much larger clone. V usage is TRBV29-1 and J usage is TRBJ2-1, with 7 bases matching TRBD1. Germline CDR1 and CDR2: SQVTM and ANQGSEA. The CDR3 loop spans 18 amino acids. DNA for the CDR3: TGCAGCGTTGATCAGACAGGGTCTTGGGTATCCTCCTACAATGAGCGGTTCTTC. This sequence encodes CSVDQTGSWVSSYNERFF.